The 26 T cell receptor beta chains reported below all come from one sample, sequenced in a study of T cell responses to AZD1222 COVID-19 vaccine. Produced via immunoSEQ multiplex PCR; TCRdb's table is partial and in-frame only. The table shows about 64,000 clones, with approximately 80% occurring only once. This specimen was peripheral blood, taken 28 days after the second AZD1222 dose. Source of these receptors: an adult who received the AZD1222 COVID-19 vaccine.

The genes are TRBV7-8 and TRBJ2-3, with TRBD1 as a possible D gene (5 bases). The germline V gene encodes CDR1 SGHVS and CDR2 FQNEAQ. The CDR3 runs 14 residues. V lost 3 bases to trimming and J lost 5 bases, with 12 bases between them. This chain's CDR3 is CASSFVIQGDTQYF. The CDR3, as DNA: TGTGCCAGCAGCTTTGTGATTCAGGGAGATACGCAGTATTTT.

This clone was seen only once. V gene TRBV24-1 combines with J gene TRBJ1-2; D perhaps matches TRBD1 (5 bases). This CDR3 region has 18 residues. V shed 4 bases and J shed 4 bases, with 24 bases lying between them. The germline CDR1 and CDR2 sequences are KGHDR and SFDVKD. Here the CDR3 reads CATSDPAPIGEKSYGYTF. The DNA of the CDR3 is TGTGCCACCAGTGACCCGGCCCCAATAGGGGAAAAATCCTATGGCTACACCTTC.

This chain uses TRBV10-3 with TRBJ1-2; 7 bases align to TRBD1. Germline V gene data show CDR1 as ENHRY and CDR2 as SYGVKD. The CDR3 is made up of 15 amino acids. The trim removed 3 bases at V and 8 bases at J, leaving 12 bases unmatched. The CDR3 DNA sequence: TGTGCCATCAGTGATTTCCCCACAGGGGAAGGCGGCTACACCTTC. Translating gives CAISDFPTGEGGYTF.

The chain carries TRBV7-2 and TRBJ2-5; D is unresolved. The germline V gene has CDR1 SGHTA and CDR2 FQGNSA. The CDR3 loop spans 11 amino acids. Trimming shortened V by 5 bases and J by 5 bases, and 6 bases separated the two germline ends. CDR3 DNA sequence: TGTGCCAGCAGCCCTCGTGAGACCCAGTACTTC. It specifies CASSPRETQYF.

The chain links TRBV5-4 to TRBJ1-2; 8 bases align to TRBD1. Germline CDR1 is SGHNT and CDR2 is YYREEE (reference sequence). Germline trimming cut 4 bases from V and 4 bases from J; bases unmatched to any gene: 3. CDR3 length: 13 amino acids. The CDR3 loop is CASSRTGPYGYTF. In nucleotides, the CDR3 is TGTGCCAGCAGCCGGACAGGGCCCTATGGCTACACCTTC.

The rearrangement joins TRBV24-1 to TRBJ2-1; 10 nucleotides agree with TRBD1. In germline, CDR1 is KGHDR, CDR2 SFDVKD. The V gene end was trimmed by 4 bases and the J gene end by 1 base; junction bases not matched to a gene: 6. The CDR3 sequence is 17 residues long. CDR3 residues: CATSELGQGGSYNEQFF. As DNA, the CDR3 is TGTGCCACCAGTGAACTAGGACAGGGGGGATCCTACAATGAGCAGTTCTTC.

The genes are TRBV6-2 or TRBV6-3 and TRBJ1-1; D remains ambiguous. V was pared by 2 bases and J by 4 bases, with 11 bases between. The CDR3 loop spans 14 amino acids. Germline CDR1 reads MNHEY; CDR2 reads SVGEGT. The CDR3 here is CASSYVRAVTEAFF. For the CDR3, the DNA is TGTGCCAGCAGTTACGTTAGGGCGGTCACTGAAGCTTTCTTT.

This chain connects TRBV15 to TRBJ2-1, with TRBD2 as a possible D gene (5 bases). Germline loops: CDR1 LNHNV, CDR2 YYDKDF (reference sequence). Trimming pared 0 bases from V and 7 bases from J, leaving 13 bases between. The CDR3 covers 15 residues. This CDR3 is CATSRDNSPGNEQFF. For the CDR3, the DNA is TGTGCCACCAGCAGAGACAACTCTCCGGGGAATGAGCAGTTCTTC.

This clone appeared a single time. J is TRBJ2-1 and V is TRBV5-1; 10 bases are a match to TRBD2. Germline lookup yields CDR1 SGHRS and CDR2 YFSETQ. CDR3 size: 17 residues. J gave up 9 bases and V 1 base, and 13 bases lay outside the gene matches. The CDR3 DNA follows: TGCGCCAGCAGCTTGTCCCCCCCTAGCGGGGGTTGGGGTGAGCAGTTCTTC. Translating gives CASSLSPPSGGWGEQFF.

The V gene is TRBV29-1, the J gene TRBJ1-2, with 10 bases identical to TRBD1. Losses at the gene ends were 5 bases for V and 4 bases for J; bases not matched to a gene: 7. CDR1 and CDR2 from the germline V gene are SQVTM and ANQGSEA. The CDR3 contains 14 residues. The CDR3, as DNA: TGCAGCGTTACCGGGACAGGGGCCCTCTATGGCTACACCTTC. The encoded protein is CSVTGTGALYGYTF.

This chain links TRBV20-1 with TRBJ1-2; D not resolved. The V gene lost 3 bases and the J gene lost 4 bases, with 9 bases spanning the gap. CDR3 size: 12 residues. Germline loops: CDR1 DFQATT, CDR2 SNEGSKA (reference sequence). Here the CDR3 reads CSASGTLYGYTF. CDR3 coding DNA: TGCAGTGCTAGTGGCACCCTCTATGGCTACACCTTC.

The chain couples TRBV18 to TRBJ1-5; D perhaps matches TRBD1 (6 bases). CDR1 is KGHSH and CDR2 is LQKENI in the germline V gene. Trimming shortened V by 4 bases and J by 5 bases, and 12 bases separated the two germline ends. The CDR3 runs to 14 residues. CDR3: CASSQGGKDQPQHF. CDR3 sequence (DNA): TGTGCCAGCTCACAGGGGGGGAAAGATCAGCCCCAGCATTTT.

V and J are TRBV29-1 and TRBJ1-1, with 8 positions matching TRBD1. CDR1 and CDR2 (germline): SQVTM, ANQGSEA. Trimming cost V 4 bases and J 2 bases; bases outside gene matches: 6. This CDR3 is built from 14 residues. The CDR3 nucleotides are TGCAGCGTTGTCCAGGGGGCGTTTAACACTGAAGCTTTCTTT. Translated: CSVVQGAFNTEAFF. Drawing the rest from reference TRBV29-1 and TRBJ1-1, the complete variable domain is SAVISQKPSRDICQRGTSLTIQCQVDSQVTMMFWYRQQPGQSLTLIATANQGSEATYESGFVIDKFPISRPNLTFSTLTVSNMSPEDSSIYLCSVVQGAFNTEAFFGQGTRLTVV.

The chain couples TRBV6-2 or TRBV6-3 to TRBJ2-1; D might be TRBD1 (6 bases). The germline V gene encodes CDR1 MNHEY and CDR2 SVGEGT. With 6 bases removed from V and 2 bases from J, the gap between germline ends came to 17 bases. The CDR3 consists of 16 residues. The CDR3 region has the DNA TGTGCCAGCAGCCCGACAGGAGAAAATACCTACAATGAGCAGTTCTTC. Protein sequence: CASSPTGENTYNEQFF.

This clone was detected ten times or more. V is TRBV24-1 and J is TRBJ1-5; 8 positions match TRBD1. The CDR3 loop spans 17 amino acids. Trimming at V came to 2 bases and at J to 7 bases, leaving 12 bases not matched to a gene. From germline, CDR1 is KGHDR and CDR2 SFDVKD. The CDR3: CATSDSGNRGGAQPQHF. Written as DNA, the CDR3 is TGTGCCACCAGTGATTCGGGGAACAGGGGGGGGGCGCAGCCCCAGCATTTT.

The chain has TRBV7-9 and TRBJ2-7; no clear D gene. V shed 7 bases and J shed 2 bases, with 12 bases lying between them. The CDR3 spans 13 residues. The germline CDR1 and CDR2 sequences are SEHNR and FQNEAQ (reference sequence). The CDR3 loop reads CASNYGTTYEQYF. CDR3 nucleotides: TGTGCCAGCAACTACGGTACGACCTACGAGCAGTACTTC.

The V and J genes are TRBV4-1 and TRBJ1-2, with a tentative D call TRBD1 (5 bases). V was cut by 1 base and J by 2 bases, with 14 bases left in between. Germline V gene sequence: CDR1 MGHRA, CDR2 YSYEKL. This CDR3 contains 16 residues. The CDR3 DNA follows: TGCGCCAGCAGCCAAGCCGATATTGGACAAAACTATGGCTACACCTTC. It yields the protein CASSQADIGQNYGYTF.

The gene calls are TRBV14 and TRBJ1-1, with D perhaps TRBD1 (5 bases). Trimming took 4 bases from V and 8 from J, leaving 17 bases between them. CDR3 length: 14 residues. Germline V gives CDR1 SGHDN, CDR2 FVKESK. The CDR3: CASSRLPGRDEAFF. CDR3 nucleotide sequence: TGTGCCAGCAGCCGATTACCGGGCAGGGACGAAGCTTTCTTT. Looking up the rest from reference TRBV14 and TRBJ1-1 gives the full variable domain: EAGVTQFPSHSVIEKGQTVTLRCDPISGHDNLYWYRRVMGKEIKFLLHFVKESKQDESGMPNNRFLAERTGGTYSTLKVQPAELEDSGVYFCASSRLPGRDEAFFGQGTRLTVV.

In its sample, this clone was seen once. The chain couples TRBV7-9 to TRBJ1-6; a possible D gene is TRBD1 (5 bases). The CDR3 extends over 16 amino acids. V lost 5 bases and J lost 1, with 12 bases in between. The germline CDR1 and CDR2 sequences are SEHNR and FQNEAQ (reference sequence). This CDR3 reads CASSPSRDSYNSPLHF. For the CDR3, the DNA is TGTGCCAGCAGCCCATCCAGGGATTCCTATAATTCACCCCTCCACTTT.

The V call is TRBV4-1, the J call TRBJ2-7; 7 bases fit TRBD1. The CDR3 contains 16 residues. V shed 5 bases, J shed 0 bases, and the junction held 10 bases outside the gene matches. CDR1 and CDR2 from the germline V gene are MGHRA and YSYEKL. The DNA of the CDR3 is TGCGCCAGCAGCGAAGCGACAGGGTACGGCTCCTACGAGCAGTACTTC. It translates to CASSEATGYGSYEQYF.

The CDR3 sequence is CASSKQGAVTEAFF. The CDR3 coding sequence is TGTGCCAGTAGTAAACAGGGGGCGGTAACTGAAGCTTTCTTT. V is TRBV19 and J is TRBJ1-1, with TRBD1 matching 9 bases. CDR3 length: 14 amino acids. Looked up from germline, CDR1 is LNHDA and CDR2 is SQIVND (reference sequence). After removal of 4 bases from V and 5 bases from J, the junction contained 5 bases not matched to a gene.

The J gene is TRBJ2-3, the V gene TRBV28; 9 nucleotides match TRBD1. The germline V gene has CDR1 MDHEN and CDR2 SYDVKM. The CDR3 spans 14 residues. J lost 9 bases, V lost 5 bases, and 9 bases had no gene match. The chain's CDR3 is CASSPGDRVKTQYF. The DNA for the CDR3 is TGTGCCAGCAGTCCCGGGGACAGGGTTAAGACGCAGTATTTT.

The genes are TRBV6-5 and TRBJ2-2; possibly TRBD1 for D (5 bases). This CDR3 contains 14 residues. Germline assignment: CDR1 MNHEY and CDR2 SVGAGI. With 6 bases removed from V and 4 bases from J, the gap between germline ends came to 12 bases. CDR3 in DNA: TGTGCCAGCAGCCGGCTAGGGGCCACCGGGGAGCTGTTTTTT. Protein product: CASSRLGATGELFF.

The chain couples TRBV7-2 to TRBJ1-5; perhaps TRBD1 as D (5 bases). Germline V gene data show CDR1 as SGHTA and CDR2 as FQGNSA. The CDR3 is made up of 14 amino acids. The germline V and J ends were trimmed by 3 bases and 0 bases, with 6 bases remaining between them. CDR3: CASSFRGSNQPQHF. The CDR3 nucleotides are TGTGCCAGCAGCTTTAGGGGTAGCAATCAGCCCCAGCATTTT.

The J gene is TRBJ2-1, the V gene TRBV3-1 (or the pseudogene TRBV3-2); the match to TRBD2 covers 13 bases. The V gene's germline CDR1 is LGHDT and CDR2 YNNKEL (reference sequence). This CDR3 is 12 amino acids long. This chain's CDR3 is CAAKGLAGPSFF. The CDR3 DNA follows: TGTGCAGCGAAGGGACTAGCGGGGCCTAGTTTCTTC.

This chain links TRBV7-2 with TRBJ2-5; D may be TRBD1 or TRBD2 (5 bases each). The CDR3 totals 15 residues. Trimming took 0 bases from V and 5 from J, leaving 13 bases between them. Germline CDR1 and CDR2: SGHTA and FQGNSA. The CDR3 DNA follows: TGTGCCAGCAGCTTAGCGCAGGGCAGGAGGGAGACCCAGTACTTC. Amino acid sequence: CASSLAQGRRETQYF.